This section outlines one T cell receptor beta chain sequence together with its context. This CDR3 contains 20 residues. These data are taken from a study of blood T cell repertoires in COVID-19. Turning to the study itself: From T cells, B-cell-depleted T cells, or PBMCs came the material, which was cDNA or gDNA.

Profiled with immunoSEQ multiplex PCR; TCRdb holds only in-frame clones, not every one. The sample holds hundreds of thousands of clones; 85% are singletons and the top ten take 1.5% to 2%. Participants, about 18 to 90 years old, spanned under 25 US areas. Cohorts were determined from participant-reported clinical history. The study recruited exposed participants who had met a COVID-19 case within 2 weeks before entry. The V and J genes are TRBV21-1 and TRBJ2-4; the table names TRBD2, a call not compared with the DNA. TRBV21-1 is a known pseudogene. The TCR was taken from a woman aged 25-40 years who had been exposed to COVID-19. Sequenced material: PBMCs or T cells enriched from blood (not recorded which). The CDR3 coding sequence is TGTGCCAGCAGGGAACCAGCGGCTCCTCTAGCGGGGGGCCGTAAAAACATTCAGTACTTC. Encoded protein: CASREPAAPLAGGRKNIQYF.